The clone carrying this T cell receptor (beta chain) is a singleton in its sample. Its target is not known. Patients who provided the archived tumor blocks had not received neoadjuvant therapy before surgery. The V gene lost 7 bases and the J gene lost 2 bases, with 11 bases spanning the gap. From germline, CDR1 is MDHEN and CDR2 SYDVKM. CDR3 size: 13 residues. The entry originates in a study of CXCR4 blockade with PD-1 therapy in pancreatic cancer. Sequenced by immunoSEQ multiplex PCR; TCRdb stores in-frame clones only, minus some. The table has 3,000 to 4,000 clones, about 50% seen once. Study outcomes and limitations: Convergent selection by common tumor antigens was suggested by nucleotide rearrangement counts. Intratumoral clonality (mean roughly 0.14) exceeded healthy blood (less than 0.055) but did not track survival.

The TCR originated in a human donor with pancreatic ductal adenocarcinoma. Specimen: tumor tissue. The V and J genes are TRBV28 and TRBJ1-1; D uncertain. Here the CDR3 reads CASINSLNTEAFF. CDR3 sequence (DNA): TGTGCCAGCATCAACAGTTTAAACACTGAAGCTTTCTTT.